This T cell receptor (beta chain) was obtained from a study of blood T cell repertoires in COVID-19. Study details: Acute and convalescent COVID-19 samples came from the United States, Italy and Spain. PBMCs, B-cell-depleted T cells, or T cells were the source of the cDNA or gDNA that made up the material.

Sequencing used immunoSEQ multiplex PCR; TCRdb keeps in-frame clones, though not all of them. The sample includes about 220,000 clones, roughly 85% of them seen just once. Looked up from germline, CDR1 is SGHAT and CDR2 is FQNNGV. The CDR3 length is 16 residues. Trimming took 4 bases from V and 3 from J; bases not matched to a gene: 10. The rearrangement uses TRBV11-2 and TRBJ2-7; 9 bases are shared with TRBD2. The sequenced sample consisted of peripheral blood. The receptor's source is a woman in her 70s with COVID-19, enrolled during active disease. This CDR3 reads CASSYGSSGTVYEQYF. DNA for the CDR3: TGTGCCAGCAGCTACGGTTCTAGCGGGACGGTCTACGAGCAGTACTTC.